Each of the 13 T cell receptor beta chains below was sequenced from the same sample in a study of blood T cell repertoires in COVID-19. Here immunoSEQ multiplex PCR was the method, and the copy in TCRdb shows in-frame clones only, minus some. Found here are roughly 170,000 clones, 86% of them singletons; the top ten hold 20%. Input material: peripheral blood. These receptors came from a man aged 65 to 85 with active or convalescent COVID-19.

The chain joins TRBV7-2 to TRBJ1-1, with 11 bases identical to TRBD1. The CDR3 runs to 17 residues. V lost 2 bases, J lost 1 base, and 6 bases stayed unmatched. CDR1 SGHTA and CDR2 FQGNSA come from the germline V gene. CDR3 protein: CASSLLGTGGENTEAFF. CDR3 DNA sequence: TGTGCCAGCAGCTTACTGGGGACAGGGGGTGAGAACACTGAAGCTTTCTTT.

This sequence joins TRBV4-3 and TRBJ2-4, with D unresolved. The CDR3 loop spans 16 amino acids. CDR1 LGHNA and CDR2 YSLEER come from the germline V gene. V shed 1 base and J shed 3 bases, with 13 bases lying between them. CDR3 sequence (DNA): TGCGCCAGCAGCCAAGTTCTCGCTCAGGTCAAAAACATTCAGTACTTC. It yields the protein CASSQVLAQVKNIQYF.

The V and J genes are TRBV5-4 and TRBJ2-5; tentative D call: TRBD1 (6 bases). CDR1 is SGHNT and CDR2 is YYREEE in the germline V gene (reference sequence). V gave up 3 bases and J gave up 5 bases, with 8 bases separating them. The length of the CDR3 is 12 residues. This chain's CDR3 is CASSSDRETQYF. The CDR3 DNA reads TGTGCCAGCAGCTCCGACAGGGAGACCCAGTACTTC.

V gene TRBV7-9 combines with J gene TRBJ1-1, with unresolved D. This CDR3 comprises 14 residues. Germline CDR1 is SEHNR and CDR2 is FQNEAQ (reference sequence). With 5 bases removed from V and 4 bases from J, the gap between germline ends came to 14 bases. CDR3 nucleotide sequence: TGTGCCAGCAGCACCGAACTCCTCCGCACTGAAGCTTTCTTT. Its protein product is CASSTELLRTEAFF.

This chain's CDR3 is CATSDNTGNGGYTF. The CDR3 nucleotides read TGTGCCACCAGTGATAACACAGGGAACGGTGGCTACACCTTC. The rearrangement uses TRBV24-1 and TRBJ1-2; a possible D gene is TRBD1 (6 bases). Trimming shortened V by 3 bases and J by 7 bases, and 14 bases separated the two germline ends. The CDR3 totals 14 residues. Germline-derived CDR1 and CDR2 are KGHDR and SFDVKD.

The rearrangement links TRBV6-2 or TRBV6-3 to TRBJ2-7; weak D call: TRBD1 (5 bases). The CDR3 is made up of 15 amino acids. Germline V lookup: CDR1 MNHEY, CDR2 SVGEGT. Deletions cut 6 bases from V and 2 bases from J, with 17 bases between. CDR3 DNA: TGTGCCAGCAGCTCCACCCGGACACCCCCCTACGAGCAGTACTTC. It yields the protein CASSSTRTPPYEQYF.

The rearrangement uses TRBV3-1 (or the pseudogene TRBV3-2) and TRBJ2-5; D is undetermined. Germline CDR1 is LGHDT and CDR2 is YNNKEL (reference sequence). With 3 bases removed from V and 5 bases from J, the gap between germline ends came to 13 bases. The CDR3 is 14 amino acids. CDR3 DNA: TGTGCCAGCAGCCAGGCCCCCGCTGCTGAGACCCAGTACTTC. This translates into CASSQAPAAETQYF.

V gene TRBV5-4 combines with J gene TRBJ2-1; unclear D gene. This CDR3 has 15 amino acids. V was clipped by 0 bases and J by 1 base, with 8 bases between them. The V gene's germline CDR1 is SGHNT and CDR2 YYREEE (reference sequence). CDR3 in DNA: TGTGCCAGCAGCTTGGTGGAGAGGTCCTACAATGAGCAGTTCTTC. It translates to CASSLVERSYNEQFF.

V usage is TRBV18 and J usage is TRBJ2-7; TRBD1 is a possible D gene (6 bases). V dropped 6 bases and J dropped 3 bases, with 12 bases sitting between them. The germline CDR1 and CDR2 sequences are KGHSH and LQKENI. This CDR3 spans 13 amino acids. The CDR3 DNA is TGTGCCAGCTCGGAGTTAGGGGGCTACGAGCAGTACTTC. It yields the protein CASSELGGYEQYF.

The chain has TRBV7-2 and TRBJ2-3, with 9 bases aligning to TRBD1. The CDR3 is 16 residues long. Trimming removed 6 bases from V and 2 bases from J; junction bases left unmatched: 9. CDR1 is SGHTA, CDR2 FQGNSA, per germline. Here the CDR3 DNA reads TGTGCCAGCAGGGGGGGTAGGGACAGGGACACAGATACGCAGTATTTT. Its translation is CASRGGRDRDTDTQYF.

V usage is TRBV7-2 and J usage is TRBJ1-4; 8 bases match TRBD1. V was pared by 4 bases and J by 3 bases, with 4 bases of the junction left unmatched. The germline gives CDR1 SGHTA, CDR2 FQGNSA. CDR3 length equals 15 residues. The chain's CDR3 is CASSSRTGPNEKLFF. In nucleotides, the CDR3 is TGTGCCAGCAGCTCACGGACAGGGCCTAATGAAAAACTGTTTTTT.

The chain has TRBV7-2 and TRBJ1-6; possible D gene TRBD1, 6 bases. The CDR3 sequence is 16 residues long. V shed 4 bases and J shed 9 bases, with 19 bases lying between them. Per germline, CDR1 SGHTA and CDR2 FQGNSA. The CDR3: CASSSQQGLHSSPLHF. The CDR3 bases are TGTGCCAGCAGCTCGCAACAGGGCCTTCACAGTTCACCCCTCCACTTT.

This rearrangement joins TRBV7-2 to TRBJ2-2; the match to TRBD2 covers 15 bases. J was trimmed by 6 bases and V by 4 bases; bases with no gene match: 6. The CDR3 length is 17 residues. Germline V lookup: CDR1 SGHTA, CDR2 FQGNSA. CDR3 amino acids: CASSSGLAGGRAGELFF. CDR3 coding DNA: TGTGCCAGCAGCTCGGGACTAGCGGGGGGAAGGGCCGGGGAGCTGTTTTTT.